This TCR beta chain is from a study of T-cell reconstitution after alpha-beta-depleted transplantation in children. Unique molecular identifiers were built into the TCRbeta library. From the PCR reads, TCRdb called clonotypes with MiXCR, one entry per CDR3 protein. The data show about 500,000 distinct CDR3 sequences, with about 33% seen just once and around 2.5% held by the top ten. This clonotype was detected only a few times. Trimming at V came to 1 base and at J to 2 bases, leaving 2 bases not matched to a gene. Per the germline V gene, CDR1 is SGHTA and CDR2 is FQGNSA. The CDR3 covers 15 residues.

The receptor was isolated from a human donor who donated a stem cell graft to a child with aplastic anemia. The chain joins TRBV7-2 to TRBJ1-2; 9 bases match TRBD1. The sequencing used PBMCs from the stem cell graft donor, collected from the stem cell graft. The CDR3 loop reads CASSLDRGPNYGYTF. CDR3 sequence (DNA): TGTGCCAGCAGCTTAGACAGGGGGCCAAACTATGGCTACACCTTC.